These T cell receptor beta chains were read from a single sample in a study of blood T cell repertoires in COVID-19. The method was immunoSEQ multiplex PCR; TCRdb's version includes in-frame clones alone and lacks a portion of them. This sample carries about 310,000 clones, roughly 84% of them seen once, and the ten largest clones take 1%. Sequenced: peripheral blood. The source is a man between 50 and 59 years old with active or convalescent COVID-19. Each CDR3 is given with its conserved first and last residue. A D gene is named only where the DNA matches it firmly. Clone size is given for some rows only: seen once, a few or many times, or a class if the clone is expanded.

V gene: TRBV28
J gene: TRBJ1-5
D gene: .
clone size: .
CDR3 length: 15
CDR3 protein: CASSLGGAFHQPQHF
CDR3 DNA: TGTGCCAGCAGTTTAGGTGGGGCCTTTCATCAGCCCCAGCATTTT

V gene: TRBV2
J gene: TRBJ2-5
D gene: TRBD2
clone size: once
CDR3 length: 13
CDR3 protein: CASRREGQETQYF
CDR3 DNA: TGTGCCAGCAGGCGGGAGGGCCAGGAGACCCAGTACTTC

V gene: TRBV27
J gene: TRBJ2-3
D gene: TRBD2
clone size: .
CDR3 length: 17
CDR3 protein: CASSLVPPSGRRDTQYF
CDR3 DNA: TGTGCCAGCAGCTTGGTCCCTCCTAGCGGGAGACGGGATACGCAGTATTTT

V gene: TRBV27
J gene: TRBJ1-2
D gene: .
clone size: .
CDR3 length: 15
CDR3 protein: CASSLELGARNGYTF
CDR3 DNA: TGTGCCAGCAGTTTAGAGCTGGGGGCGAGGAATGGCTACACCTTC

V gene: TRBV28
J gene: TRBJ1-5
D gene: TRBD1
clone size: .
CDR3 length: 15
CDR3 protein: CASSLGDSSNQPQHF
CDR3 DNA: TGTGCCAGCAGTTTAGGGGACAGTAGCAATCAGCCCCAGCATTTT

V gene: TRBV28
J gene: TRBJ2-4
D gene: TRBD2
clone size: .
CDR3 length: 15
CDR3 protein: CASRPAGEAKNIQYF
CDR3 DNA: TGTGCCAGCAGGCCAGCGGGGGAGGCCAAAAACATTCAGTACTTC

V gene: TRBV19
J gene: TRBJ1-5
D gene: TRBD1
clone size: .
CDR3 length: 15
CDR3 protein: CASSQWDRRNQPQHF
CDR3 DNA: TGTGCCAGTAGTCAATGGGACAGAAGAAATCAGCCCCAGCATTTT

V gene: TRBV10-2
J gene: TRBJ2-7
D gene: .
clone size: .
CDR3 length: 13
CDR3 protein: CATKGQGKDEQYF
CDR3 DNA: TGCGCCACCAAGGGGCAGGGTAAAGACGAGCAGTACTTC

V gene: TRBV4-3
J gene: TRBJ2-3
D gene: .
clone size: .
CDR3 length: 14
CDR3 protein: CASSPYRNSDTQYF
CDR3 DNA: TGCGCCAGCAGCCCTTACAGGAATTCAGATACGCAGTATTTT

V gene: TRBV18
J gene: TRBJ1-2
D gene: .
clone size: .
CDR3 length: 15
CDR3 protein: CASSPSSWSHYGYTF
CDR3 DNA: TGTGCCAGCTCACCAAGTTCGTGGAGTCACTATGGCTACACCTTC

V gene: TRBV24-1
J gene: TRBJ2-3
D gene: .
clone size: .
CDR3 length: 15
CDR3 protein: CATSDDSGYTDTQYF
CDR3 DNA: TGTGCCACCAGTGATGACTCCGGCTACACAGATACGCAGTATTTT

V gene: TRBV28
J gene: TRBJ1-2
D gene: .
clone size: .
CDR3 length: 14
CDR3 protein: CASSLPSRGFGYTF
CDR3 DNA: TGTGCCAGCAGTTTACCGTCCAGGGGCTTCGGCTACACCTTC

V gene: TRBV10-3
J gene: TRBJ2-1
D gene: TRBD1
clone size: .
CDR3 length: 12
CDR3 protein: CAIRDRENEQFF
CDR3 DNA: TGTGCCATAAGGGACAGGGAAAATGAGCAGTTCTTC

V gene: TRBV19
J gene: TRBJ2-1
D gene: .
clone size: .
CDR3 length: 11
CDR3 protein: CASKADSEQFF
CDR3 DNA: TGTGCCAGCAAAGCGGACAGTGAACAGTTCTTC

V gene: TRBV27
J gene: TRBJ2-7
D gene: TRBD2
clone size: .
CDR3 length: 17
CDR3 protein: CASRAGLAGGRSYEQYF
CDR3 DNA: TGTGCCAGCAGGGCGGGACTAGCGGGAGGCCGCTCCTACGAGCAGTACTTC

V gene: TRBV6-2/TRBV6-3
J gene: TRBJ2-1
D gene: TRBD1
clone size: .
CDR3 length: 15
CDR3 protein: CASSFRTGENNEQFF
CDR3 DNA: TGTGCCAGCAGTTTCAGGACAGGGGAAAACAATGAGCAGTTCTTC

V gene: TRBV4-2
J gene: TRBJ2-2
D gene: TRBD1
clone size: .
CDR3 length: 17
CDR3 protein: CASSQDGDRGNTGELFF
CDR3 DNA: TGTGCCAGCAGCCAAGATGGGGACAGGGGGAACACCGGGGAGCTGTTTTTT